Listed below are T cell receptor beta chains from one sample, sequenced in a study of HIV-infected patients and healthy controls. In TCRdb, the 5' RACE reads were re-called with MiXCR into one record per CDR3 protein. Of 15,000 to 20,000 distinct CDR3 sequences listed, around 5.5% are singletons. Sequenced sample: blood. Receptors originate from an adult in good health. Both conserved end residues are part of each CDR3.

v_gene	j_gene	CDR3aa
TRBV13	TRBJ2-2	CASSSHPQGMRELFF
TRBV14	TRBJ2-7	CASSRSGPYEQYF
TRBV20-1	TRBJ1-1	CSASREGTEAFF
TRBV7-9	TRBJ1-1	CASSLSLNTEAFF
TRBV7-9	TRBJ2-2	CASSGDRGATAGELFF
TRBV5-1	TRBJ1-1	CASSLNAGNTEAFF
TRBV7-3	TRBJ2-1	CASSFTPLAGGKFF
TRBV7-8	TRBJ2-7	CARATTGKAYEQYF
TRBV9	TRBJ1-1	CASSVDGQGAGQAFF
TRBV7-9	TRBJ2-4	CASSSLGRLNKNIQYF
TRBV12-3/TRBV12-4	TRBJ1-2	CASSSAGQKYYGYTF
TRBV6-6	TRBJ2-3	CASSSLGRTRGETDTQYF